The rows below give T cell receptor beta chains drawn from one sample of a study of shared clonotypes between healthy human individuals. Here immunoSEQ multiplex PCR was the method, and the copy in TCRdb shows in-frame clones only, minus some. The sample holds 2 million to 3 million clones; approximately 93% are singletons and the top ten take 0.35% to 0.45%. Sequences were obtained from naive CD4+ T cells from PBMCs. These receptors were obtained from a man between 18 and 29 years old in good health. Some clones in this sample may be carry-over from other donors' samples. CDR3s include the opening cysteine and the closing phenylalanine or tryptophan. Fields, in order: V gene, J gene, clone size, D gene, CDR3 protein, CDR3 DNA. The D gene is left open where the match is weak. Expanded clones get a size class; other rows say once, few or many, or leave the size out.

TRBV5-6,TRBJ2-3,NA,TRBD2,CASSQTSGSTDTQYF,TGTGCCAGCAGCCAGACTAGCGGGAGCACAGATACGCAGTATTTT
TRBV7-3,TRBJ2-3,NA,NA,CASSFGRDTDTQYF,TGTGCCAGCAGCTTTGGGCGGGACACAGATACGCAGTATTTT
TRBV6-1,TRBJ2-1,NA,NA,CASSEVVTEQFF,TGTGCCAGCAGTGAAGTCGTTACCGAGCAGTTCTTC
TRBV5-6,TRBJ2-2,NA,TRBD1,CASSLAGDRGQVGELFF,TGTGCCAGCAGCTTGGCGGGAGACAGGGGGCAGGTCGGGGAGCTGTTTTTT
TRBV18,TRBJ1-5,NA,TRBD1,CASSLDRGSNQPQHF,TGTGCCAGCTCCCTAGACAGGGGCAGTAATCAGCCCCAGCATTTT
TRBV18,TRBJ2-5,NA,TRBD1,CASSIGQVQETQYF,TGTGCCAGCTCAATCGGACAGGTCCAAGAGACCCAGTACTTC
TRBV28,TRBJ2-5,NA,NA,CASGLARETQYF,TGTGCCAGCGGCCTAGCGAGGGAGACCCAGTACTTC
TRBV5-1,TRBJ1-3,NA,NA,CASFYGPPGSGNTIYF,TGCGCCAGTTTTTACGGGCCGCCGGGGTCGGGAAACACCATATATTTT
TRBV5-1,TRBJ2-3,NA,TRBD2,CASSLPGLAGGPNTQYF,TGCGCCAGCAGCTTGCCCGGGCTAGCGGGAGGGCCGAATACGCAGTATTTT
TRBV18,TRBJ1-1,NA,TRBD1,CASSPGQGEVAFF,TGTGCCAGCTCACCGGGACAGGGGGAGGTAGCTTTCTTT
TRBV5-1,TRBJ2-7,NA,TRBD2,CASSLVLAGQYEQYF,TGCGCCAGCAGCTTGGTCCTAGCGGGACAATACGAGCAGTACTTC
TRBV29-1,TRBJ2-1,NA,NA,CSVRSPEYNEQFF,TGCAGCGTTAGATCCCCCGAGTACAATGAGCAGTTCTTC
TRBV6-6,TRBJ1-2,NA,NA,CASSYDIGGYTF,TGTGCCAGCAGTTACGATATAGGTGGCTACACCTTC
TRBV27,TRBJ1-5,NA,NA,CASSPEGVSNQPQHF,TGTGCCAGCAGTCCCGAAGGGGTCAGCAATCAGCCCCAGCATTTT
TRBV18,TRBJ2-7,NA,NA,CASSVGQGYEQYF,TGTGCCAGCTCGGTCGGGCAGGGCTACGAGCAGTACTTC
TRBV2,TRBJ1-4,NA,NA,CASSELRGQGEKLFF,TGTGCCAGCAGTGAACTCAGGGGTCAAGGTGAAAAACTGTTTTTT
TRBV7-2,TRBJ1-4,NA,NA,CASSPPGDNGEKLFF,TGTGCCAGCAGCCCCCCCGGGGATAATGGGGAAAAACTGTTTTTT
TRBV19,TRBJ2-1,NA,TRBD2,CASKDTGLAKYNEQFF,TGTGCCAGCAAAGACACGGGACTAGCGAAATACAATGAGCAGTTCTTC
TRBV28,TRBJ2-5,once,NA,CASSLGGGAETQYF,TGTGCCAGCAGCCTCGGGGGTGGGGCTGAGACCCAGTACTTC
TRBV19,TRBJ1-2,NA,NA,CASRANYGYTF,TGTGCCAGTAGGGCTAACTATGGCTACACCTTC
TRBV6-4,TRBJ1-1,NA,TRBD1,CASSRDRGLTEAFF,TGTGCCAGCAGCCGGGACAGGGGCCTTACTGAAGCTTTCTTT
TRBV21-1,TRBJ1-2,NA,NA,CASSRGRGAPPYGYTF,TGTGCCAGCAGCCGGGGGCGGGGGGCTCCCCCCTATGGCTACACCTTC
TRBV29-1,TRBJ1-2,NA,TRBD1,CSVDRLTYGYTF,TGCAGCGTGGACAGGCTAACCTATGGCTACACCTTC
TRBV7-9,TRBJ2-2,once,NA,CASSLGVGGTGELFF,TGTGCCAGCAGCTTAGGGGTCGGAGGTACCGGGGAGCTGTTTTTT
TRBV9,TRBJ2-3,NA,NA,CASSPQVGPTDTQYF,TGTGCCAGCAGCCCTCAGGTGGGACCCACAGATACGCAGTATTTT
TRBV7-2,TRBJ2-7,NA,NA,CASSLAGGGGFSYEQYF,TGTGCCAGCAGCTTGGCCGGTGGGGGGGGCTTCTCCTACGAGCAGTACTTC
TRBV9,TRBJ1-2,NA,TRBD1,CASSDDRAPPNYGYTF,TGTGCCAGCAGCGATGACAGGGCCCCACCCAACTATGGCTACACCTTC
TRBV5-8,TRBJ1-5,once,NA,CASSAAGGRNQPQHF,TGTGCCAGCAGCGCCGCGGGGGGGCGCAATCAGCCCCAGCATTTT
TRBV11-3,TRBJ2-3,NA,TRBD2,CASSLADTDTQYF,TGTGCCAGCAGTCTAGCGGACACAGATACGCAGTATTTT
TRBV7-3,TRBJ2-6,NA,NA,CASSLNSASGANVLTF,TGTGCCAGCAGCTTAAACAGCGCCTCTGGGGCCAACGTCCTGACTTTC
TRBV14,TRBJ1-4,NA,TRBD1,CASSQEGQGARNEKLFF,TGTGCCAGCAGCCAAGAAGGACAGGGGGCGCGTAATGAAAAACTGTTTTTT
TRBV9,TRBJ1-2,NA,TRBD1,CASSGQGSNYGYTF,TGTGCCAGCAGCGGACAGGGCTCCAACTATGGCTACACCTTC
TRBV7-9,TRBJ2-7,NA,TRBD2,CASSSTEAGGLYEQYF,TGTGCCAGCAGCTCCACTGAAGCGGGAGGACTCTACGAGCAGTACTTC
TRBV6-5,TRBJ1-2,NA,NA,CATTKNYGYTF,TGTGCCACCACGAAGAACTATGGCTACACCTTC